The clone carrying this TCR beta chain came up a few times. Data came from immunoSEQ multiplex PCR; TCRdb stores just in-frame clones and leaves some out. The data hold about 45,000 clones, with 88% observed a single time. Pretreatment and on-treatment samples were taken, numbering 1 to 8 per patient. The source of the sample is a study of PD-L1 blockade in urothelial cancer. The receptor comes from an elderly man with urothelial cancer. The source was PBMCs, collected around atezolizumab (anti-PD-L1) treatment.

CDR3 DNA sequence: TGTGCCAGCAGCTTGGGACAGGGCGGTGGCTACACCTTC. This sequence encodes CASSLGQGGGYTF. The rearrangement uses TRBV5-6 and TRBJ1-2, with TRBD1 matching 7 bases. The junction had 3 bases not matched to a gene; V was cut back by 0 bases and J by 7 bases. The CDR3 covers 13 residues. Per germline, CDR1 SGHDT and CDR2 YYEEEE.